This T cell receptor (beta chain) was sequenced in a study of shared clonotypes between healthy human individuals. Study-level points and caveats: Lower generation probabilities were found for non-shared clonotypes than for those shared by all four donors. Investigators expected sequencing depth to affect clonotype sharing among donors.

V was pared by 8 bases and J by 8 bases, with 15 bases between. The CDR3 is 11 amino acids. Germline CDR1 reads SQVTM; CDR2 reads ANQGSEA. Healthy HIV-negative adults with no recent acute infections or vaccinations were recruited as donors. A remark on this clone: Its specificity is not known.

TCRdb's copy holds only in-frame clones and misses some; the assay was immunoSEQ multiplex PCR. The table shows some 2,000,000 clones, with approximately 96% occurring only once. This receptor was obtained from a man between 18 and 35 years old in good health. This sequence joins TRBV29-1 and TRBJ1-2; D might be TRBD1 (5 bases). Specimen: naive CD4+ T cells sorted from blood. Subset here: CD45RA+ positively selected. CDR3 sequence (DNA): TGCAGCTCAGAGTGGGGGATCGGCTACACCTTC. This translates into CSSEWGIGYTF. Using reference TRBV29-1 and TRBJ1-2 for the parts outside the CDR3, the full variable domain is SAVISQKPSRDICQRGTSLTIQCQVDSQVTMMFWYRQQPGQSLTLIATANQGSEATYESGFVIDKFPISRPNLTFSTLTVSNMSPEDSSIYLCSSEWGIGYTFGSGTRLTVV.